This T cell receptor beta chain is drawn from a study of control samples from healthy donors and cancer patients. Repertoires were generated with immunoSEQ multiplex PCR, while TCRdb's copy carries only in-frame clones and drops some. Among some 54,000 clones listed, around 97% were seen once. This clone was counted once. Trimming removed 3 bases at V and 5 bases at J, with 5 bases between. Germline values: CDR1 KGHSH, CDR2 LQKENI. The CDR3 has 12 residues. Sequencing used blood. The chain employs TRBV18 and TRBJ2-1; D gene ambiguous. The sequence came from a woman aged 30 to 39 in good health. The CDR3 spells CASSPVNNEQFF. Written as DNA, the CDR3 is TGTGCCAGCTCACCTGTGAACAATGAGCAGTTCTTC. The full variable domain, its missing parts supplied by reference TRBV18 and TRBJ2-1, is NAGVMQNPRHLVRRRGQEARLRCSPMKGHSHVYWYRQLPEEGLKFMVYLQKENIIDESGMPKERFSAEFPKEGPSILRIQQVVRGDSAAYFCASSPVNNEQFFGPGTRLTVL.